Each of the 26 T cell receptor beta chains below was sequenced from the same sample in a study of control samples from healthy donors and cancer patients. Data came from immunoSEQ multiplex PCR; TCRdb stores just in-frame clones and leaves some out. The data contain some 120,000 clones, 88% of them singletons. The source material was blood. These receptor sequences come from a woman in her 70s in good health.

The CDR3 loop is CASSQAPDTQYF. As DNA, the CDR3 is TGTGCCAGCAGCCAAGCCCCAGATACGCAGTATTTT. This chain uses TRBV13 with TRBJ2-3; D unclear. V gave up 5 bases and J gave up 4 bases, with 7 bases separating them. Germline V gene data show CDR1 as PRHDT and CDR2 as FYEKMQ (reference sequence). This CDR3 region has 12 residues.

The chain recombines TRBV2 with TRBJ2-1; D remains unclear. Trimming took 5 bases from V and 4 from J, leaving 6 bases between them. Germline V gives CDR1 SNHLY, CDR2 FYNNEI. The CDR3 has 12 amino acids. For the CDR3, the DNA is TGTGCCAGCAGTCTAGATTACAATGAGCAGTTCTTC. This codes for CASSLDYNEQFF.

V and J are TRBV5-1 and TRBJ1-2, with D maybe TRBD1 (6 bases). V gave up 4 bases and J gave up 7 bases, with 14 bases separating them. This CDR3 has 13 amino acids. CDR1 is SGHRS and CDR2 is YFSETQ in the germline V gene. CDR3 bases: TGCGCCAGCAGCCTACAGGGTATGGGTGGCTACACCTTC. Translation gives CASSLQGMGGYTF. The variable domain in full, with the rest retrieved from reference TRBV5-1 and TRBJ1-2, is KAGVTQTPRYLIKTRGQQVTLSCSPISGHRSVSWYQQTPGQGLQFLFEYFSETQRNKGNFPGRFSGRQFSNSRSEMNVSTLELGDSALYLCASSLQGMGGYTFGSGTRLTVV.

J is TRBJ1-2 and V is TRBV21-1. TRBV21-1 corresponds to a pseudogene. The CDR3 spans 14 residues. CDR3 nucleotide sequence: TGTGCCAGCAGCGGGTGGACAAACGGGGCGGGGTACACCTTC. Translation: CASSGWTNGAGYTF.

The CDR3 loop is CASSGGGQETQYF. CDR3 in DNA: TGTGCCAGCAGCGGAGGGGGGCAAGAGACCCAGTACTTC. This chain connects TRBV5-6 to TRBJ2-5; D possibly uses TRBD1 or TRBD2 (6 bases each). The CDR3 runs to 13 residues. Germline loops: CDR1 SGHDT, CDR2 YYEEEE. Trimming took off 4 bases at V and 2 bases at J, with 9 bases between the two ends.

The DNA for the CDR3 is TGCGCCAGCAGCCCCGGCCGGGGGACGGGAATCCCTACGGAGCAGTACTTC. It specifies CASSPGRGTGIPTEQYF. The chain employs TRBV5-1 and TRBJ2-7, with TRBD2 as a possible D gene (6 bases). The germline CDR1 and CDR2 sequences are SGHRS and YFSETQ. V was shortened by 4 bases and J by 7 bases, with 27 bases between the two germline ends. The CDR3 totals 17 residues.

The chain uses TRBV25-1 and TRBJ2-3, with 10 bases that match TRBD2. V shed 3 bases, J shed 2 bases, and the junction held 5 bases outside the gene matches. CDR3 length: 16 amino acids. From germline, CDR1 is MGHDK and CDR2 SYGVNS. The CDR3 loop reads CASSDPSGGLTDTQYF. The CDR3 nucleotides are TGTGCCAGCAGTGATCCTAGCGGGGGCCTCACAGATACGCAGTATTTT.

The chain carries TRBV2 and TRBJ2-5, with 11 bases matching TRBD2. V gave up 7 bases and J gave up 3 bases; unmatched junction bases: 4. Germline CDR1 and CDR2: SNHLY and FYNNEI. This CDR3 spans 14 amino acids. The CDR3 reads CASTRLAGKETQYF. CDR3 nucleotides: TGTGCCAGCACTAGACTAGCGGGGAAAGAGACCCAGTACTTC.

V is TRBV24-1 and J is TRBJ2-5; 8 nucleotides align to TRBD1. Germline lookup yields CDR1 KGHDR and CDR2 SFDVKD. V trimming: 4 bases; J trimming: 3 bases; junction bases outside the gene matches: 3. This CDR3 contains 14 residues. The CDR3 sequence: CATSDTTGEETQYF. As DNA, the CDR3 is TGTGCCACCAGTGACACGACAGGGGAAGAGACCCAGTACTTC.

This chain connects TRBV5-4 to TRBJ1-5; no clear D. Trimming shortened V by 2 bases and J by 1 base, and 4 bases separated the two germline ends. Germline V gene data show CDR1 as SGHNT and CDR2 as YYREEE (reference sequence). This CDR3 is 13 amino acids long. CDR3 amino acids: CASSLNSNQPQHF. CDR3 bases: TGTGCCAGCAGCTTAAACAGCAATCAGCCCCAGCATTTT.

This clone was counted between two and nine times. The rearrangement uses TRBV6-4 and TRBJ1-1; the match to TRBD1 covers 7 bases. With V trimmed by 6 bases and J by 5 bases, 9 bases remained unmatched. The germline V gene encodes CDR1 MRHNA and CDR2 SNTAGT. The CDR3 covers 14 residues. This CDR3 is CASRPTGEVTEAFF. The DNA for the CDR3 is TGTGCCAGCAGACCCACAGGGGAGGTAACTGAAGCTTTCTTT.

The rearrangement uses TRBV27 and TRBJ2-3; a possible D gene is TRBD1 (6 bases). CDR3 length: 15 residues. The V gene lost 6 bases and the J gene lost 0 bases, with 13 bases spanning the gap. CDR1 and CDR2 (germline): MNHEY, SMNVEV (reference sequence). The CDR3 DNA sequence: TGTGCCAGCAGAAACAGGGTCTTTAGCACAGATACGCAGTATTTT. Residues: CASRNRVFSTDTQYF.

The chain links TRBV3-1 (or the pseudogene TRBV3-2) to TRBJ1-1; D remains ambiguous. Trimming took 4 bases from V and 6 from J, leaving 12 bases between them. Per germline, CDR1 LGHDT and CDR2 YNNKEL (reference sequence). This CDR3 is built from 13 residues. The CDR3 region has the DNA TGTGCCAGCAGCCCACTTGGATTCTCTGAAGCTTTCTTT. Amino acid sequence: CASSPLGFSEAFF.

This clone was seen a few times. The chain has TRBV28 and TRBJ1-3, with no clear D. In germline, CDR1 is MDHEN, CDR2 SYDVKM. Trimming removed 3 bases at V and 3 bases at J, with 9 bases between. CDR3 length: 14 residues. CDR3 amino acids: CASSFGGSGNTIYF. The CDR3 bases are TGTGCCAGCAGTTTTGGAGGGAGTGGAAACACCATATATTTT.

The CDR3 nucleotides are TGTGCCAGCAGTGAAGCAGGGACAGCCCTAGCCAAAAACATTCAGTACTTC. Translated, it gives CASSEAGTALAKNIQYF. V usage is TRBV6-1 and J usage is TRBJ2-4; 7 bases align to TRBD1. J lost 0 bases, V lost 0 bases, and 5 bases had no gene match. The CDR3 runs 17 residues. The germline gives CDR1 MNHNS, CDR2 SASEGT.

V and J are TRBV27 and TRBJ2-7; D may be TRBD1 (6 bases). The germline CDR1 and CDR2 sequences are MNHEY and SMNVEV (reference sequence). V gave up 8 bases and J gave up 3 bases, with 17 bases separating them. This CDR3 is 14 amino acids long. The CDR3 sequence: CASCNRARGYEQYF. CDR3 nucleotide sequence: TGTGCCAGCTGCAACAGGGCGAGGGGCTACGAGCAGTACTTC.

This clone was picked up many times. This chain connects TRBV2 to TRBJ1-2; 7 bases map to TRBD1. The CDR3 loop spans 14 amino acids. Germline lookup yields CDR1 SNHLY and CDR2 FYNNEI. The trim removed 4 bases at V and 8 bases at J, leaving 10 bases unmatched. The CDR3: CASSGGGRGYGYTF. DNA for the CDR3: TGTGCCAGCAGTGGAGGGGGCAGGGGATACGGCTACACCTTC.

The chain uses TRBV5-4 and TRBJ1-4, with 10 bases lining up with TRBD1. J was trimmed by 5 bases and V by 4 bases; bases with no gene match: 5. The CDR3 spans 15 residues. Germline CDR1 SGHNT, CDR2 YYREEE (reference sequence). The CDR3 DNA reads TGTGCCAGCAGCGGCAAGACAGGGGGCAATGAAAAACTGTTTTTT. Its translation: CASSGKTGGNEKLFF.

The genes are TRBV6-5 and TRBJ2-2; D possibly corresponds to TRBD1 (5 bases). With 6 bases removed from V and 8 bases from J, the gap between germline ends came to 19 bases. Germline CDR1 and CDR2: MNHEY and SVGAGI. There are 15 residues in the CDR3. CDR3 residues: CASSGLKGHGGELFF. CDR3 nucleotides: TGTGCCAGCAGCGGCCTTAAGGGGCACGGTGGGGAGCTGTTTTTT.

The V and J genes are TRBV2 and TRBJ2-7; TRBD1 aligns across 8 bases. Germline loops: CDR1 SNHLY, CDR2 FYNNEI. Trimming removed 8 bases from V and 4 bases from J; junction bases left unmatched: 13. This CDR3 spans 15 amino acids. The CDR3 region has the DNA TGTGCCAGCTTAAACGCCGGGACAGGTTCATACGAGCAGTACTTC. Protein: CASLNAGTGSYEQYF.

The chain joins TRBV27 to TRBJ1-2, with D hard to call. In germline, CDR1 is MNHEY, CDR2 SMNVEV (reference sequence). This CDR3 region has 16 residues. The V and J ends lost 4 bases and 5 bases respectively, with 20 bases between them. In DNA form, the CDR3 reads TGTGCCAGCAGTTCACTCCCCTTGAGCCGAAAATATGGCTACACCTTC. This codes for CASSSLPLSRKYGYTF.

The V call is TRBV5-1, the J call TRBJ1-1; D not resolved. The CDR3 length is 14 residues. V lost 5 bases to trimming and J lost 0 bases, with 11 bases between them. Germline CDR1 SGHRS, CDR2 YFSETQ. CDR3 DNA: TGCGCCAGCAGTCCGGACCAACTGAACACTGAAGCTTTCTTT. It translates to CASSPDQLNTEAFF.

The J gene is TRBJ1-4, the V gene TRBV18; D ambiguous. The V end lost 8 bases, the J end lost 2 bases, and 12 bases lay between the germline ends. The V gene's germline CDR1 is KGHSH and CDR2 LQKENI. This CDR3 is 14 amino acids long. The CDR3: CASLAGYTNEKLFF. The CDR3 DNA reads TGTGCCAGCCTGGCGGGGTACACTAATGAAAAACTGTTTTTT.

The CDR3, as DNA: TGTGCCAGCAGCTTGGGTCCGGGCCGGGACACTGAAGCTTTCTTT. Protein product: CASSLGPGRDTEAFF. The chain is built from TRBV5-8 and TRBJ1-1; no firm D call. Germline V lookup: CDR1 SGHTS, CDR2 YDEGEE. With 0 bases removed from V and 3 bases from J, the gap between germline ends came to 12 bases. CDR3 length: 15 residues.

The rearrangement joins TRBV7-2 to TRBJ1-2, with TRBD1 identical over 7 bases. The germline gives CDR1 SGHTA, CDR2 FQGNSA. V trimming: 10 bases; J trimming: 1 base; junction bases outside the gene matches: 9. The CDR3 is 14 amino acids. CDR3 amino acids: CATTPGQFNYGYTF. In nucleotides, the CDR3 is TGTGCCACCACTCCGGGACAGTTTAACTATGGCTACACCTTC.

The J gene is TRBJ1-5, the V gene TRBV18, with D possibly TRBD1 on 5 matching bases. With 4 bases removed from V and 7 bases from J, the gap between germline ends came to 17 bases. The CDR3 consists of 15 residues. Germline loops: CDR1 KGHSH, CDR2 LQKENI. The CDR3 loop is CASSRDGQSGQPQHF. In DNA, the CDR3 is TGTGCCAGCTCACGAGACGGACAATCGGGGCAGCCCCAGCATTTT.